Below, 6 T cell receptor beta chains from the same sample are listed, as sequenced in a study of blood T cell repertoires in COVID-19. The data were produced by immunoSEQ multiplex PCR, yet TCRdb's version contains in-frame clones alone and is incomplete. The sample includes 150,000 to 250,000 clones, less than 95% of them seen just once. Sequences were obtained from peripheral blood. Receptors originate from a young man with COVID-19, enrolled during active disease.

The chain links TRBV18 to TRBJ1-5; D is uncertain. CDR1 KGHSH and CDR2 LQKENI come from the germline V gene. CDR3 length: 15 amino acids. Trimming pared 1 base from V and 2 bases from J, leaving 9 bases between. CDR3 loop: CASSPQGEGNQPQHF. The DNA of the CDR3 is TGTGCCAGCTCACCACAGGGAGAAGGCAATCAGCCCCAGCATTTT. Filled out from reference TRBV18 and TRBJ1-5, the complete variable domain reads NAGVMQNPRHLVRRRGQEARLRCSPMKGHSHVYWYRQLPEEGLKFMVYLQKENIIDESGMPKERFSAEFPKEGPSILRIQQVVRGDSAAYFCASSPQGEGNQPQHFGDGTRLSIL.

This clone was counted ten times or more. The chain carries TRBV4-1 and TRBJ2-7; TRBD2 aligns across 10 bases. Per germline, CDR1 MGHRA and CDR2 YSYEKL. V was clipped by 6 bases and J by 5 bases; unmatched bases: 10. This CDR3 comprises 15 residues. The CDR3 region has the DNA TGCGCCAGCAGTCCGCTCAGCGGGGGGGTGGACGAGCAGTACTTC. It encodes CASSPLSGGVDEQYF.

The rearrangement links TRBV7-6 to TRBJ2-7; 7 nucleotides match TRBD2. V shed 5 bases and J 0 bases; nucleotides not matched to a gene: 19. Germline assignment: CDR1 SGHVS and CDR2 FNYEAQ. CDR3 length: 19 residues. The CDR3 loop is CASSQSTGGGGLPSYEQYF. CDR3 sequence (DNA): TGTGCCAGCAGCCAAAGTACAGGTGGCGGGGGACTTCCCTCCTACGAGCAGTACTTC. Supplemented by reference TRBV7-6 and TRBJ2-7, the full variable domain reads GAGVSQSPRYKVTKRGQDVALRCDPISGHVSLYWYRQALGQGPEFLTYFNYEAQQDKSGLPNDRFSAERPEGSISTLTIQRTEQRDSAMYRCASSQSTGGGGLPSYEQYFGPGTRLTVT.

On this clone: Distinct nucleotide sequences in the sample also encode this CDR3. The V gene is TRBV27, the J gene TRBJ1-5; 7 bases agree with TRBD1. CDR3 length equals 15 residues. Trimming at V came to 0 bases and at J to 6 bases, leaving 5 bases not matched to a gene. CDR1 MNHEY and CDR2 SMNVEV come from the germline V gene (reference sequence). CDR3 loop: CASSLSYAGGQPQHF. The CDR3 region has the DNA TGTGCCAGCAGTTTATCGTACGCAGGGGGTCAGCCCCAGCATTTT.

The rearrangement links TRBV15 to TRBJ2-5, with a possible D match to TRBD1 (6 bases). This CDR3 spans 15 amino acids. V was cut by 0 bases and J by 5 bases, with 13 bases left in between. The germline V gene encodes CDR1 LNHNV and CDR2 YYDKDF (reference sequence). The CDR3 here is CATSRDRMRGETQYF. CDR3 in DNA: TGTGCCACCAGCAGAGATAGGATGAGGGGGGAGACCCAGTACTTC.

This clone appeared a single time. The genes are TRBV7-2 and TRBJ2-1, with TRBD2 matching over 11 bases. This CDR3 spans 16 amino acids. Losses at the gene ends were 6 bases for V and 1 base for J; bases not matched to a gene: 5. From germline, CDR1 is SGHTA and CDR2 FQGNSA. The CDR3 DNA sequence: TGTGCCAGCAGTGCGACTAGCGGGGAGTCCTACAATGAGCAGTTCTTC. Translated, it gives CASSATSGESYNEQFF.